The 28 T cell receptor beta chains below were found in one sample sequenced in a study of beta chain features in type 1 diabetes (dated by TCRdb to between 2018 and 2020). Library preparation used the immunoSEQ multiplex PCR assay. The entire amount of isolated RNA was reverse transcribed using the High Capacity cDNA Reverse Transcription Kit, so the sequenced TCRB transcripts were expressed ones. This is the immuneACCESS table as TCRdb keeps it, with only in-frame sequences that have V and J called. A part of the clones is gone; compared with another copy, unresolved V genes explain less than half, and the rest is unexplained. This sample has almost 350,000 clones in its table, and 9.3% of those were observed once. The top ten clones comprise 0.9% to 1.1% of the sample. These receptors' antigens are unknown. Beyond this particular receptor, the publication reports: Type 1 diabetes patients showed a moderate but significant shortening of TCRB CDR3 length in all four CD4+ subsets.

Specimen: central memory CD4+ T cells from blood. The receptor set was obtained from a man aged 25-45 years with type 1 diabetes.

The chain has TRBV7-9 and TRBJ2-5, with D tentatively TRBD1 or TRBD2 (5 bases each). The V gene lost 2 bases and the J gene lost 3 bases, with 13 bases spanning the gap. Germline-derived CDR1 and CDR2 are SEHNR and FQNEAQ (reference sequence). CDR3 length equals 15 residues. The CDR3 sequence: CASSLQTGREETQYF. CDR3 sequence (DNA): TGTGCCAGCAGCTTACAGACGGGACGTGAAGAGACCCAGTACTTC.

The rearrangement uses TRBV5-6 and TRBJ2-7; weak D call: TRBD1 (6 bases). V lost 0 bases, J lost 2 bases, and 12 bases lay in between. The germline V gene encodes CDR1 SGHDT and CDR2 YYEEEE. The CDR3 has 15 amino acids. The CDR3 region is CASSLARAGAYEQYF. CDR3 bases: TGTGCCAGCAGCTTGGCCCGGGCAGGGGCCTACGAGCAGTACTTC.

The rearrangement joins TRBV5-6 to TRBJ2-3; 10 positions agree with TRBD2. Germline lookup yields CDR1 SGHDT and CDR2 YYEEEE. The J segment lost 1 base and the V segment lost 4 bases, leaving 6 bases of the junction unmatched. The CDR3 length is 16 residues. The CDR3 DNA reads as TGTGCCAGCAGCCCCAGCGGGGGGGCGGGCACAGATACGCAGTATTTT. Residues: CASSPSGGAGTDTQYF. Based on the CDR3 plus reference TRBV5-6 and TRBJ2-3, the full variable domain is DAGVTQSPTHLIKTRGQQVTLRCSPKSGHDTVSWYQQALGQGPQFIFQYYEEEERQRGNFPDRFSGHQFPNYSSELNVNALLLGDSALYLCASSPSGGAGTDTQYFGPGTRLTVL.

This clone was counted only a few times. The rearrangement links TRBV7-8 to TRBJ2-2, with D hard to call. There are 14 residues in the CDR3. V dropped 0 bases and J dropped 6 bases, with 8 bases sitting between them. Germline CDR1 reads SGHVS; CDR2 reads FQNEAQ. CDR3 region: CASSLAPVSGELFF. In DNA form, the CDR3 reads TGTGCCAGCAGCTTAGCACCCGTCTCCGGGGAGCTGTTTTTT.

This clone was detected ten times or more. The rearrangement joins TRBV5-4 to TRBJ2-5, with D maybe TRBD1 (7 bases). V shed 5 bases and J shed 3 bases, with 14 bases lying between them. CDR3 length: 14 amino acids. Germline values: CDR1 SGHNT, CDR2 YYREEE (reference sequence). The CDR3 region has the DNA TGTGCCAGCAGGGTCAGGGGGGTAGAAGAGACCCAGTACTTC. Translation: CASRVRGVEETQYF.

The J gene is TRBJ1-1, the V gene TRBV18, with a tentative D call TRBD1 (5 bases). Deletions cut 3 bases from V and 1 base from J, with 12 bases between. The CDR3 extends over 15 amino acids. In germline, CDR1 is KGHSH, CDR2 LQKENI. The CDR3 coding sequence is TGTGCCAGCTCACCTCGGTCTGACAGGAACACTGAAGCTTTCTTT. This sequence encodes CASSPRSDRNTEAFF.

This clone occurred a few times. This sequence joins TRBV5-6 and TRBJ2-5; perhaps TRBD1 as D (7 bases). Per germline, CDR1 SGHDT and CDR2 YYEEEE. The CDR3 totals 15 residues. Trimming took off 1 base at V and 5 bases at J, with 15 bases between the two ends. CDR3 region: CASSLRGGGGETQYF. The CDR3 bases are TGTGCCAGCAGCTTGAGAGGGGGCGGAGGGGAGACCCAGTACTTC.

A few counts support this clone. CDR3 nucleotides: TGCGCCAGCAGCCAAGGACTAGCTTCCGACGAGCAGTACTTC. Its translation is CASSQGLASDEQYF. This rearrangement joins TRBV4-1 to TRBJ2-7, with 7 positions matching TRBD2. The CDR3 covers 14 residues. The trim removed 1 base at V and 5 bases at J, leaving 5 bases unmatched. From germline, CDR1 is MGHRA and CDR2 YSYEKL.

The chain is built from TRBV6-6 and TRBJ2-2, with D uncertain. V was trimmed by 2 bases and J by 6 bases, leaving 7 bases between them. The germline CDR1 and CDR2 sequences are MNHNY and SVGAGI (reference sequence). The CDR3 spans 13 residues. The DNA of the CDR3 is TGTGCCAGCAGTTACGATAGGGCCGGGGAGCTGTTTTTT. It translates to CASSYDRAGELFF.

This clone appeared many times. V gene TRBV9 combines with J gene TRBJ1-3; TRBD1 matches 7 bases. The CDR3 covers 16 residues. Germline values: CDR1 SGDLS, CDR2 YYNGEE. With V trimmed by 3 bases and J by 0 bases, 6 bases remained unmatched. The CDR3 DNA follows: TGTGCCAGCAGCGAGGGGGGACAGAGCTCTGGAAACACCATATATTTT. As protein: CASSEGGQSSGNTIYF.

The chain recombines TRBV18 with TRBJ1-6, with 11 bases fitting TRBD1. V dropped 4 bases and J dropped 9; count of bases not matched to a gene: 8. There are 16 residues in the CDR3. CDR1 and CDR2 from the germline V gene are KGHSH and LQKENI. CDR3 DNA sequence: TGTGCCAGCTCACTTGACGGGACAGGGGGGAGTTCACCCCTCCACTTT. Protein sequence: CASSLDGTGGSSPLHF.

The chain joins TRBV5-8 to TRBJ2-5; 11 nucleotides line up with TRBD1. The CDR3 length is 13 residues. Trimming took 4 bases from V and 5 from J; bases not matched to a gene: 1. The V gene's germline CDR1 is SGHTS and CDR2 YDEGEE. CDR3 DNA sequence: TGTGCCAGCAGCCGGGACAGGGGGGAGACCCAGTACTTC. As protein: CASSRDRGETQYF.

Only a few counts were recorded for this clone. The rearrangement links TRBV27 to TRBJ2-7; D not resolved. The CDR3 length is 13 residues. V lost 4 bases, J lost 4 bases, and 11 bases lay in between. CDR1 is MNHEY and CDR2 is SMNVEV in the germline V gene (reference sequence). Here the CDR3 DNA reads TGTGCCAGCAGTTCGTCGACACATTACGAGCAGTACTTC. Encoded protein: CASSSSTHYEQYF.

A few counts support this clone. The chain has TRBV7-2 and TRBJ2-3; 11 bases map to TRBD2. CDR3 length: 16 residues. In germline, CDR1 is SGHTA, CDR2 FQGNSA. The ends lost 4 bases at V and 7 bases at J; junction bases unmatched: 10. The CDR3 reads CASSSRTSGGGHTQYF. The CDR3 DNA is TGTGCCAGCAGCTCACGAACTAGCGGGGGAGGACATACGCAGTATTTT.

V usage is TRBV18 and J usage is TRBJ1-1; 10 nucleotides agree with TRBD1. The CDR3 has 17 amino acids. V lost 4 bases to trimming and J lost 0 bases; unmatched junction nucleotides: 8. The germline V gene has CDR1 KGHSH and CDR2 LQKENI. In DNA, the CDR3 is TGTGCCAGCTCACTTAACCCGGGACAGGGGATGAACACTGAAGCTTTCTTT. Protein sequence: CASSLNPGQGMNTEAFF.

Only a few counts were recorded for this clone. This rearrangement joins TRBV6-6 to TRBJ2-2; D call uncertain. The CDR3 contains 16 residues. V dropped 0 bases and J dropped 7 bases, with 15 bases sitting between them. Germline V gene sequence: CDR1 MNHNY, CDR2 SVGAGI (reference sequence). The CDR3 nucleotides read TGTGCCAGCAGTTACTCGTTTGGGGTGGAAAACGGGGAGCTGTTTTTT. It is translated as CASSYSFGVENGELFF.

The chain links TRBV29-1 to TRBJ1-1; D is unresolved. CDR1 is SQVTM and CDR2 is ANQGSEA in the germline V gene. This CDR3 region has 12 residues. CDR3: CSITAFNTEAFF. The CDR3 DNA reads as TGCAGTATTACAGCATTCAACACTGAAGCTTTCTTT. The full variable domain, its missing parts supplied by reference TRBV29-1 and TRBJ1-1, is SAVISQKPSRDICQRGTSLTIQCQVDSQVTMMFWYRQQPGQSLTLIATANQGSEATYESGFVIDKFPISRPNLTFSTLTVSNMSPEDSSIYLCSITAFNTEAFFGQGTRLTVV.

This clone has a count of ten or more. The CDR3 DNA is TGTGCCAGCAGCCAATCCGGGGGAAGGGGCTACACCTTC. This gives the protein CASSQSGGRGYTF. This rearrangement joins TRBV16 to TRBJ1-2; D might be TRBD1 (5 bases). Germline assignment: CDR1 KGHSY and CDR2 FQNENV. Trimming cost V 0 bases and J 8 bases, with 10 bases left between them. This CDR3 region has 13 residues.

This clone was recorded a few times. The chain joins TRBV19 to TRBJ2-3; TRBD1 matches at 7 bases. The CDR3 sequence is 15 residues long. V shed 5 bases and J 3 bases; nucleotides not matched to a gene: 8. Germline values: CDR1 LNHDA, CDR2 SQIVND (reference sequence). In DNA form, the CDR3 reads TGTGCCAGTAGTTCCCGACAGGGTGAAACAGATACGCAGTATTTT. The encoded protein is CASSSRQGETDTQYF.

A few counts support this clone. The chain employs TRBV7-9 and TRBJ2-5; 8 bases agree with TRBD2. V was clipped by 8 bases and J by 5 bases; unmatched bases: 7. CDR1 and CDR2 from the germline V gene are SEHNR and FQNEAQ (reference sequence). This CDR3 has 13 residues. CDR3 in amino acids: CASAGGAGETQYF. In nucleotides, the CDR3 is TGTGCCAGCGCCGGGGGGGCCGGCGAGACCCAGTACTTC.

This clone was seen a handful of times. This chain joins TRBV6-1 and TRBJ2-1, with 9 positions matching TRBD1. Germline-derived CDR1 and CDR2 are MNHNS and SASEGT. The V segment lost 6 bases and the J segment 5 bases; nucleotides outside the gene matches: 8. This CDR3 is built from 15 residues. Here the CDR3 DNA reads TGTGCCAGCAGCGCACCGGGACAGGGCCACAATGAGCAGTTCTTC. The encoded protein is CASSAPGQGHNEQFF.

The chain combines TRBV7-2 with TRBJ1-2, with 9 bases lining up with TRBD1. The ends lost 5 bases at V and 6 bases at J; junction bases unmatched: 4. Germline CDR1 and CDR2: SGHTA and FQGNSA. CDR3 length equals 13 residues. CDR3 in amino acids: CASSPGQGHGYTF. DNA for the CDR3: TGTGCCAGCAGCCCGGGACAGGGACATGGCTACACCTTC.

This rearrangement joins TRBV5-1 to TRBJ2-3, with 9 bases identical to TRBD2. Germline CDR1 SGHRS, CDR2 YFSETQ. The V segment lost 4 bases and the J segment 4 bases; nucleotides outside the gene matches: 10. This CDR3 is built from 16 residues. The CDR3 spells CASSEQAGGRADTQYF. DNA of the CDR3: TGCGCCAGCAGCGAACAAGCGGGGGGCCGCGCAGATACGCAGTATTTT.

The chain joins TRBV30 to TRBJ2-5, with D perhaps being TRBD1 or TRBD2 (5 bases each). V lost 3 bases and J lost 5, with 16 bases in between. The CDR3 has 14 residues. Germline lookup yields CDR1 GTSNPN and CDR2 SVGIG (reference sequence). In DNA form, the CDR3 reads TGTGCCTGGAGCTTGAATTCGTGGGGGGAGACCCAGTACTTC. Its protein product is CAWSLNSWGETQYF.

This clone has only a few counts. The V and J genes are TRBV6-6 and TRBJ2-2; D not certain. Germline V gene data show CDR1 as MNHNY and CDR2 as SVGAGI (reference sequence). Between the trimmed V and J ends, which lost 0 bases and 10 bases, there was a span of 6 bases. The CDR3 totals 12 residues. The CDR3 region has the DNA TGTGCCAGCAGTTACTCGAAGGCGGAGCTGTTTTTT. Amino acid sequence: CASSYSKAELFF.

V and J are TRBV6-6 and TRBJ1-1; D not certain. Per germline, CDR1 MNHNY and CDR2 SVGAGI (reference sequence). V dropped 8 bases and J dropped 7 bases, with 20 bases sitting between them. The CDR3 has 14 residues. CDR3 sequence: CASSPRRGDGEAFF. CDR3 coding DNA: TGTGCCAGCTCACCCAGGCGGGGTGATGGTGAAGCTTTCTTT.

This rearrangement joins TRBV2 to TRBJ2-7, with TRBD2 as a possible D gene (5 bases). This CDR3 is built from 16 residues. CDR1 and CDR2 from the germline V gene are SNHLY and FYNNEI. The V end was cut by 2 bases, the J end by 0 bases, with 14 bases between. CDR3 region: CASSERRQDPSYEQYF. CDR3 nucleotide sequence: TGTGCCAGCAGTGAAAGGAGGCAGGACCCCTCCTACGAGCAGTACTTC.

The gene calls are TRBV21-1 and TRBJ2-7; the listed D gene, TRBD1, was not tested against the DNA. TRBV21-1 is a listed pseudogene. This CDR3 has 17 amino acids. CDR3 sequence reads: CASSKDVGWTDHLEQYF. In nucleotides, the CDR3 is TGTGCCAGCAGCAAAGATGTAGGATGGACAGACCATTTAGAGCAGTACTTC.